This TCR beta chain was observed in a study of blood T cell repertoires in COVID-19. Libraries were prepared by immunoSEQ multiplex PCR; TCRdb keeps only in-frame clonotypes and omits some of them. The sample shows around 250,000 clones, over 75% of them seen only once. The junction had 10 bases not matched to a gene; V was cut back by 11 bases and J by 6 bases. CDR1 is MDHEN and CDR2 is SYDVKM in the germline V gene. This CDR3 region has 13 residues. Sequencing input: PBMCs or T cells enriched from blood (not recorded which). The TCR originated in a woman aged 45-60 years who had recovered from COVID-19. This chain links TRBV28 with TRBJ1-2, with TRBD1 identical over 9 bases. CDR3 nucleotides: TGTGCCGCCAACAGGGGGCGCGTGGATGGCTACACCTTC. It specifies CAANRGRVDGYTF.